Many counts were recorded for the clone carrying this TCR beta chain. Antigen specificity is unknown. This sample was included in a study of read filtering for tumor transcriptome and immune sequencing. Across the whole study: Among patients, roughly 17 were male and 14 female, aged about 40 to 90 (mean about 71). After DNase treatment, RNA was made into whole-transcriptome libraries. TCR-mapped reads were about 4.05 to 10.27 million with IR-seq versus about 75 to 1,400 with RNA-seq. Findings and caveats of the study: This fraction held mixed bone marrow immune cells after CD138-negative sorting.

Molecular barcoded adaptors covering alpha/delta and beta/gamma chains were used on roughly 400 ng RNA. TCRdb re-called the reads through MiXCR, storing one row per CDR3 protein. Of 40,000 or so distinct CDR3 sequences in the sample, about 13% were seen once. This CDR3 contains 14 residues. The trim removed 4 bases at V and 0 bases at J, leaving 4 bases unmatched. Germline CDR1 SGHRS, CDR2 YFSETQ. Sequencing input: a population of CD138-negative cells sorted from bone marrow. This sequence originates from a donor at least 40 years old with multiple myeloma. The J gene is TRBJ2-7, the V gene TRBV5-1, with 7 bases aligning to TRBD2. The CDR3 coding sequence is TGCGCCAGCAGCCATGGCGGGAGCTCCTACGAGCAGTACTTC. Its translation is CASSHGGSSYEQYF.